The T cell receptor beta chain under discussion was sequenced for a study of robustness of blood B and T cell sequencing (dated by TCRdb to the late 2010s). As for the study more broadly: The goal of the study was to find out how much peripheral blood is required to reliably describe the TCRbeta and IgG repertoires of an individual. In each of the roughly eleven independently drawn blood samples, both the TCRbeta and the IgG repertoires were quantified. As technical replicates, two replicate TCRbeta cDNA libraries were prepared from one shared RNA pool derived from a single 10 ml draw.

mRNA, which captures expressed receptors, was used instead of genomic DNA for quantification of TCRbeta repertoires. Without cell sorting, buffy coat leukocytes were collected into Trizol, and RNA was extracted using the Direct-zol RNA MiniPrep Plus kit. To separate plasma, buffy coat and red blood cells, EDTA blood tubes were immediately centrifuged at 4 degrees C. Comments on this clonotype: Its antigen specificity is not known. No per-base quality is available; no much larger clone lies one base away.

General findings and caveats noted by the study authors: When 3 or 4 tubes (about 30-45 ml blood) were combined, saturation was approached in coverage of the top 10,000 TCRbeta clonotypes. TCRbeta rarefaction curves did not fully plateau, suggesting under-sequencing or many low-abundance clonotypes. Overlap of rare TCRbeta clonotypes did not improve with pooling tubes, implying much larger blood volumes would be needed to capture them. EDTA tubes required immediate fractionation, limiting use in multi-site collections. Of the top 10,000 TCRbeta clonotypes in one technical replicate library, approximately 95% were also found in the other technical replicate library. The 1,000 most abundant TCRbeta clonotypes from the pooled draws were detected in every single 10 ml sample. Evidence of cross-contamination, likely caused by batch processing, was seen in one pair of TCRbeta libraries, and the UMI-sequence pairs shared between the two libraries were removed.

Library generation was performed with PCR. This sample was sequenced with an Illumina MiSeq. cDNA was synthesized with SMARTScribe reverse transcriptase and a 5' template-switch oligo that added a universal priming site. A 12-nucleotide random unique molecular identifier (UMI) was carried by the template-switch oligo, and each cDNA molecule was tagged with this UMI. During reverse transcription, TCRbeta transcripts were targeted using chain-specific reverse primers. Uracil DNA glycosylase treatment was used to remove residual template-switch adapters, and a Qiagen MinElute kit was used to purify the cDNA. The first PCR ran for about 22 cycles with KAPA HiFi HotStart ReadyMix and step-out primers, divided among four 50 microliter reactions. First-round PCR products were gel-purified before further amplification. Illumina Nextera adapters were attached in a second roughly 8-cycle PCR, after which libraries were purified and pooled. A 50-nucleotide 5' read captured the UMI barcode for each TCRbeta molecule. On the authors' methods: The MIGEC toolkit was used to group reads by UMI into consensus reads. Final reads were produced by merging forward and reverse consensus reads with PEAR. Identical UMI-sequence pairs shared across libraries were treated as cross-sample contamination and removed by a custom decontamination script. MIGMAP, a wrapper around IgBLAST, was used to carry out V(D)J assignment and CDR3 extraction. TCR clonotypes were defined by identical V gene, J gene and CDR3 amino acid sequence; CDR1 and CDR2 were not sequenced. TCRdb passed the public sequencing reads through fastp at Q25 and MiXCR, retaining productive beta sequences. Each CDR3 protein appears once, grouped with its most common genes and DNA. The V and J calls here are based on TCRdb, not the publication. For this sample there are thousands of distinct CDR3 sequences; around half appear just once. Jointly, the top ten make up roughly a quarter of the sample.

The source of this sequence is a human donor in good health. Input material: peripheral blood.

Here is the DNA: TGCAGTGCTATTAGGGGTGAAAAACTGTTTTTT. The encoded protein is CSAIRGEKLFF. Recombination linked TRBV20-1 to TRBJ1-4; TRBD1 might be the D gene, on 5 matching bases. The CDR3 runs 11 amino acids, cysteine and phenylalanine included. The kept DNA is CDR3 alone, 33 bases in frame from the first base. A distance of 7 bases separates the germline ends of V and J, which lose 4 bases and 7 bases respectively. For CDR1 and CDR2, the germline V gene (reference sequence) lists DFQATT and SNEGSKA.